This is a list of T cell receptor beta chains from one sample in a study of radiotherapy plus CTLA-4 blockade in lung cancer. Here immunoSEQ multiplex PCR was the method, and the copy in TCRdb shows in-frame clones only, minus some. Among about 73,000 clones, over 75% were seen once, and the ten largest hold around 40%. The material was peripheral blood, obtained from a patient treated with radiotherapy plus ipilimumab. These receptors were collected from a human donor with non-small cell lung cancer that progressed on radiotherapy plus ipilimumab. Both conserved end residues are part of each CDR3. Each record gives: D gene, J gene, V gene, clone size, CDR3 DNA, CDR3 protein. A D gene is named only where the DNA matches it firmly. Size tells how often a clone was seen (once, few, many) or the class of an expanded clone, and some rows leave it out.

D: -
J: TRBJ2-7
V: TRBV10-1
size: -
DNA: TGCGCCAGCAGTGAGTCGGGGCAGAGAACCTACGAGCAGTACTTC
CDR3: CASSESGQRTYEQYF

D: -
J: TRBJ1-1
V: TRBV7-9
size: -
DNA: TGTGCCAGCAGCCTATCGGGGGTGAAGGACACTGAAGCTTTCTTT
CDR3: CASSLSGVKDTEAFF

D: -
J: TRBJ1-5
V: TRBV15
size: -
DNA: TGTGCCACCAGCAGAGATGGGGGTTGGCAGCCCCAGCATTTT
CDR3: CATSRDGGWQPQHF

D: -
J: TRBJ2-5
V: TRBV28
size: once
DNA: TGTGCCAGCAGTTTAAATCCCTCCGTGGCCTCTTCTGAAGAGACCCAGTACTTC
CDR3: CASSLNPSVASSEETQYF

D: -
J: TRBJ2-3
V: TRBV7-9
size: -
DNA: TGTGCCAGCAGCGAGGGCCTCAGCACAGATACGCAGTATTTT
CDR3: CASSEGLSTDTQYF

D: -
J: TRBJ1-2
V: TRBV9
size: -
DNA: TGTGCCAGCAGCGTAGGGGAGGGCGACGACTATGGCTACACCTTC
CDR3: CASSVGEGDDYGYTF

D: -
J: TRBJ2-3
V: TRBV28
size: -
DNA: TGTGCCAGCAGTTTTTGGCAGGGAAGCACAGATACGCAGTATTTT
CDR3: CASSFWQGSTDTQYF

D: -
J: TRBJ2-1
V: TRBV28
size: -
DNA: TGTGCCAGCAGTTTGTTAGTCAATGAGCAGTTCTTC
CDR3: CASSLLVNEQFF

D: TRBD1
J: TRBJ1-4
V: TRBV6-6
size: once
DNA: TGTGCCAGCAGGGGGGACAGGGCGGATAATGAAAAACTGTTTTTT
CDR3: CASRGDRADNEKLFF

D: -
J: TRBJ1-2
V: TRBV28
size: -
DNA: TGTGCCAGCGCCCCGGGGGCGTACTATGGCTACACCTTC
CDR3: CASAPGAYYGYTF

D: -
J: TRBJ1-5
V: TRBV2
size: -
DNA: TGTGCCAGCAGGCGAGACGGCAATCAGCCCCAGCATTTT
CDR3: CASRRDGNQPQHF

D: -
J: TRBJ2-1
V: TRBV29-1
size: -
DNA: TGCAGCGTTGAATCGCCGCAGGGCCACTACAATGAGCAGTTCTTC
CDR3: CSVESPQGHYNEQFF

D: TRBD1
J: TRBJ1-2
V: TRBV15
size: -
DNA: TGTGCCACCAGCCCCGACAGGGGGCGCCGGGGCTACACCTTC
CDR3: CATSPDRGRRGYTF

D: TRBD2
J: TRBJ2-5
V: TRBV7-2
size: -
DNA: TGTGCCAGCAGCGGTAGCGGGAGTATGAAGACCCAGTACTTC
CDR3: CASSGSGSMKTQYF

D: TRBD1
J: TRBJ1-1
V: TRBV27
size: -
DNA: TGTGCCAGCAGTTTTCGCCTAACAGGGGCAAACACTGAAGCTTTCTTT
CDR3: CASSFRLTGANTEAFF

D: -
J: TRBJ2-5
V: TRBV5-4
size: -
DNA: TGTGCCAGCAGCTTACAGGGTAAAGCAGAGACCCAGTACTTC
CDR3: CASSLQGKAETQYF

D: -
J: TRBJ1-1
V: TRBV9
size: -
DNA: TGTGCCAGCAGCGTGGCCGAAGGAAACACTGAAGCTTTCTTT
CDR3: CASSVAEGNTEAFF

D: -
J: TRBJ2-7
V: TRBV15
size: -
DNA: TGTGCCACCAGCAGAGTTCTGATTTACGAGCAGTACTTC
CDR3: CATSRVLIYEQYF

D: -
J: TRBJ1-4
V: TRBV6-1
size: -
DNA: TGTGCCAGCAGTGATGGACAGTCTCTCAATGAAAAACTGTTTTTT
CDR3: CASSDGQSLNEKLFF

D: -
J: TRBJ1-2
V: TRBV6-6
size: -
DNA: TGTGCCAGCAGTTACTTCGAGGGGATGGGGTATGGCTACACCTTC
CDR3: CASSYFEGMGYGYTF

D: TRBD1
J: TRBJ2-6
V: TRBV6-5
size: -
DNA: TGTGCCAGCACCTCCAGGGGGACAGGGGCCAACGTCCTGACTTTC
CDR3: CASTSRGTGANVLTF

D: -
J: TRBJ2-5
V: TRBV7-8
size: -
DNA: TGTGCCAGCAGGAAACCTTGGACGGGTGGCGGCCAAGAGACCCAGTACTTC
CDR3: CASRKPWTGGGQETQYF

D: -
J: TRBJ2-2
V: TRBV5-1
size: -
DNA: TGCGCCAGCACACAGGACGCGAACACCGGGGAGCTGTTTTTT
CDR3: CASTQDANTGELFF

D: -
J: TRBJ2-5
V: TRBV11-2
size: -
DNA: TGTGCCAGCAGCTTAGTGGGCGGGACAGACCAAGAGACCCAGTACTTC
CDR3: CASSLVGGTDQETQYF

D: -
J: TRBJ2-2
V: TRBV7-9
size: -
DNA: TGTGCCAGCAGCTTAGTTAATGGCGCCGGGGAGCTGTTTTTT
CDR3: CASSLVNGAGELFF

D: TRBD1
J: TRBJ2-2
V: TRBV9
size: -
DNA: TGTGCCAGCAGCGCCCGGACAGGGATTAACACCGGGGAGCTGTTTTTT
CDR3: CASSARTGINTGELFF

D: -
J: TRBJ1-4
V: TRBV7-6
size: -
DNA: TGTGCCAGCAGCCTGAGGGGTAGGGATGAAAAACTGTTTTTT
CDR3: CASSLRGRDEKLFF

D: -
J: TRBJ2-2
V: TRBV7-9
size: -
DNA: TGTGCCAGCAGCTTAACGGGGTCCACCGGGGAGCTGTTTTTT
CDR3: CASSLTGSTGELFF

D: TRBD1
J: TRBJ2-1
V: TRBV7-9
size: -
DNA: TGTGCCAGCTGCAGGGGGCAAGACAATGAGCAGTTCTTC
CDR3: CASCRGQDNEQFF

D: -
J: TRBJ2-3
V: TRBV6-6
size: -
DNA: TGTGCCAGCAGTTTAGCGTCTAGCACAGATACGCAGTATTTT
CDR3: CASSLASSTDTQYF

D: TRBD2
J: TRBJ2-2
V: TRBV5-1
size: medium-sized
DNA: TGCGCCAGCAGTTTACCTAGCGGGAGTCGGGGCACCGGGGAGCTGTTTTTT
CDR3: CASSLPSGSRGTGELFF

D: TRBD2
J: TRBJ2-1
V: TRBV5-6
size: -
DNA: TGTGCCAGCAGCTTGTTCGGGGGGACTAGCATCTACAATGAGCAGTTCTTC
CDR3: CASSLFGGTSIYNEQFF

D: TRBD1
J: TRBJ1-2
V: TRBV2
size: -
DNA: TGTGCCAGCCTCCGGGACAGCGGCTACACCTTC
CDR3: CASLRDSGYTF

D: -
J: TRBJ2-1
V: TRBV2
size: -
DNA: TGTGCCAGCAGATCCCGACCTACCGATGAGCAGTTCTTC
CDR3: CASRSRPTDEQFF

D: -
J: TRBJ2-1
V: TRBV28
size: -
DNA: TGTGCCAGTCGTCCCGATGGGGCGGTGGAGCAGTTCTTC
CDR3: CASRPDGAVEQFF

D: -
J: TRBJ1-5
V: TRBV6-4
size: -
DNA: TGTGCCAGCAGTGTTCAGAGCAATCAGCCCCAGCATTTT
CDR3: CASSVQSNQPQHF

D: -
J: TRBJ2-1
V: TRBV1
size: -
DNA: TGCACCAGCACCTGGGGGCGGGAGGGCCCACATGAGCAGTTCTTC
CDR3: CTSTWGREGPHEQFF

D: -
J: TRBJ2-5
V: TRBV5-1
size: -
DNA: TGCGCCAGCAGCAAGGACACCTCCCGAGAGACCCAGTACTTC
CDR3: CASSKDTSRETQYF

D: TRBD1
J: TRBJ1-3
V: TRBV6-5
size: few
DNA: TGTGCCAGCAGAAGGACAGGGACGGCTGGAAACACCATATATTTT
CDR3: CASRRTGTAGNTIYF

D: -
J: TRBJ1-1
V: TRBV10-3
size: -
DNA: TGTGCCATCAGTGCCGGGCAGAACACTGAAGCTTTCTTT
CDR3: CAISAGQNTEAFF

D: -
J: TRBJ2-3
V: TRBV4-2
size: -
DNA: TGTGCCAGCAGCCAAGTTACAGGGTACAGCACAGATACGCAGTATTTT
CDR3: CASSQVTGYSTDTQYF

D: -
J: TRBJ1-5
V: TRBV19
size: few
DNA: TGTGCCAGTAGGAGTCCCCGAGTCGGCCTCCAAACGAATCAGCCCCAGCATTTT
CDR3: CASRSPRVGLQTNQPQHF